These 30 T cell receptor beta chains were all obtained from the same sample, sequenced in a study of CD8 T cells in ankylosing spondylitis. TCRdb re-called the 5' RACE reads with MiXCR, one entry per CDR3 protein. There are about 170,000 distinct CDR3 sequences in the sample; about 17% occur only once, and over 7.5% lies in the top ten. Source material: blood, either unsorted or a sorted T cell fraction (not recorded which). These TCRs come from a male donor with ankylosing spondylitis or in good health (not recorded which).

In its sample, this clonotype was seen many times. This sequence joins TRBV10-3 and TRBJ2-4; 9 positions agree with TRBD1. V lost 4 bases and J lost 11; bases outside the gene matches: 9. This CDR3 region has 14 residues. Germline values: CDR1 ENHRY, CDR2 SYGVKD. CDR3 coding DNA: TGTGCCATCAGTGGCGGGACAGGGAGGGGTTTTCAGTACTTC. Translation gives CAISGGTGRGFQYF.

The V call is TRBV29-1, the J call TRBJ2-5; 9 positions match TRBD1. CDR3 size: 12 residues. Germline CDR1 is SQVTM and CDR2 is ANQGSEA. Trimming at V came to 5 bases and at J to 5 bases, leaving 3 bases not matched to a gene. The CDR3 protein is CSVRTGDETQYF. The DNA for the CDR3 is TGCAGCGTTCGGACAGGGGATGAGACCCAGTACTTC.

There are many counts of this clonotype. The DNA for the CDR3 is TGTGCCAGCAGCTTGGATTTTGCCGTAAGGAGCAACACTGAAGCTTTCTTT. It specifies CASSLDFAVRSNTEAFF. This chain joins TRBV5-6 and TRBJ1-1; D remains unclear. CDR1 and CDR2 (germline): SGHDT, YYEEEE. The CDR3 sequence is 17 residues long. The V and J ends lost 0 bases and 2 bases respectively, with 17 bases between them.

The table lists this clonotype with many counts. The chain links TRBV5-1 to TRBJ1-2, with TRBD1 matching 7 bases. This CDR3 has 13 amino acids. V shed 0 bases, J shed 6 bases, and the junction held 2 bases outside the gene matches. Germline V gene lookup returns CDR1 SGHRS and CDR2 YFSETQ. The CDR3 spells CASSLGQGNGYTF. DNA of the CDR3: TGCGCCAGCAGCTTGGGACAGGGAAATGGCTACACCTTC.

This clonotype has only a few counts. The chain combines TRBV5-1 with TRBJ2-2, with a possible D match to TRBD2 (5 bases). CDR3 size: 13 residues. CDR1 is SGHRS and CDR2 is YFSETQ in the germline V gene. The germline V and J ends were trimmed by 6 bases and 8 bases, with 14 bases remaining between them. CDR3 coding DNA: TGCGCCAGCAACGACGCGGGCACGGGGGAGCTGTTTTTT. This sequence encodes CASNDAGTGELFF.

This clonotype was found many times. The rearrangement links TRBV5-6 to TRBJ2-4, with 11 bases matching TRBD2. V shed 4 bases and J 2 bases; nucleotides not matched to a gene: 8. The CDR3 loop spans 17 amino acids. Looked up from germline, CDR1 is SGHDT and CDR2 is YYEEEE. The DNA of the CDR3 is TGTGCCAGCAGCACTCCGGGACTAGCGGACTCCAAAAACATTCAGTACTTC. Its protein product is CASSTPGLADSKNIQYF.

This clonotype was counted many times. This chain joins TRBV3-1 and TRBJ1-2, with a weak D call TRBD1 (6 bases). In germline, CDR1 is LGHDT, CDR2 YNNKEL (reference sequence). This CDR3 is 15 amino acids long. V gave up 4 bases and J gave up 4 bases, with 16 bases separating them. The CDR3 loop is CASSPLPGDAYGYTF. The CDR3 DNA sequence: TGTGCCAGCAGCCCTCTGCCAGGGGACGCCTATGGCTACACCTTC.

There are many counts of this clonotype. This chain joins TRBV5-1 and TRBJ2-5; 7 nucleotides align to TRBD1. CDR1 is SGHRS, CDR2 YFSETQ, per germline. The ends lost 4 bases at V and 5 bases at J; junction bases unmatched: 11. The CDR3 consists of 15 residues. The CDR3 DNA follows: TGCGCCAGCAGCCTGGGACAGATTGGTAGCGAGACCCAGTACTTC. Protein: CASSLGQIGSETQYF.

The CDR3 DNA is TGCGCCAGCAGCATACGGGATGGAGCGGACGAGCAGTACTTC. Its translation is CASSIRDGADEQYF. The V call is TRBV5-1, the J call TRBJ2-7; D is perhaps TRBD2 (5 bases). Germline CDR1 SGHRS, CDR2 YFSETQ. CDR3 length: 14 residues. The V end was cut by 4 bases, the J end by 5 bases, with 16 bases between.

This clonotype has a count of ten or more. The chain employs TRBV5-1 and TRBJ1-2; D is ambiguous. Deletions cut 4 bases from V and 2 bases from J, with 9 bases between. The CDR3 totals 13 residues. Per the germline V gene, CDR1 is SGHRS and CDR2 is YFSETQ. CDR3 in amino acids: CASSEEGNYGYTF. In DNA, the CDR3 is TGCGCCAGCAGCGAGGAGGGAAACTATGGCTACACCTTC.

This clonotype was seen many times. CDR3 loop: CSAITPGQGGQPQHF. The DNA for the CDR3 is TGCAGTGCCATAACTCCCGGACAGGGAGGCCAGCCCCAGCATTTT. The chain uses TRBV20-1 and TRBJ1-5, with 8 bases matching TRBD1. The CDR3 is made up of 15 amino acids. After removal of 6 bases from V and 7 bases from J, the junction contained 14 bases not matched to a gene. From germline, CDR1 is DFQATT and CDR2 SNEGSKA (reference sequence).

Many counts were recorded for this clonotype. The V gene is TRBV5-1, the J gene TRBJ2-1; 7 bases align to TRBD2. CDR1 and CDR2 from the germline V gene are SGHRS and YFSETQ. The CDR3 loop spans 16 amino acids. Trimming took 1 base from V and 3 from J; bases not matched to a gene: 7. In DNA, the CDR3 is TGCGCCAGCAGCTTGAGGGCAGCGGGGAGCTACAATGAGCAGTTCTTC. This gives the protein CASSLRAAGSYNEQFF.

DNA of the CDR3: TGCAGCGTTGCTCCCGTCGGGGGCGGGGAGCTGTTTTTT. Encoded protein: CSVAPVGGGELFF. The chain combines TRBV29-1 with TRBJ2-2, with D possibly TRBD2 on 6 matching bases. There are 13 residues in the CDR3. V dropped 4 bases and J dropped 7 bases, with 13 bases sitting between them. Per the germline V gene, CDR1 is SQVTM and CDR2 is ANQGSEA.

This clonotype came up a few times. CDR3 DNA sequence: TGCAGTGCTAGCCCTGTTGGGGGAGGCTCCTACAATGAGCAGTTCTTC. This encodes CSASPVGGGSYNEQFF. V is TRBV20-1 and J is TRBJ2-1, with a possible D match to TRBD2 (6 bases). Between the trimmed V and J ends, which lost 3 bases and 0 bases, there was a span of 15 bases. CDR3 size: 16 residues. The germline V gene encodes CDR1 DFQATT and CDR2 SNEGSKA (reference sequence).

This chain links TRBV20-1 with TRBJ2-3; no definite D call. This CDR3 spans 12 amino acids. Germline V gene data show CDR1 as DFQATT and CDR2 as SNEGSKA (reference sequence). The ends were cut back, 2 bases at V and 2 bases at J, with 5 bases in the middle. The DNA of the CDR3 is TGCAGTGCTAGACCCAACACAGATACGCAGTATTTT. Amino acids: CSARPNTDTQYF.

A few counts support this clonotype. The chain is built from TRBV7-9 and TRBJ2-1; the match to TRBD2 covers 9 bases. CDR1 is SEHNR, CDR2 FQNEAQ, per germline (reference sequence). V trimming: 4 bases; J trimming: 2 bases; junction bases outside the gene matches: 3. The CDR3 loop spans 15 amino acids. CDR3 DNA: TGTGCCAGCAGCTATAGCGGGAGTGCCTACAATGAGCAGTTCTTC. This codes for CASSYSGSAYNEQFF.

This clonotype was observed many times. The chain recombines TRBV5-1 with TRBJ1-2, with D unresolved. The germline V and J ends were trimmed by 0 bases and 9 bases, with 18 bases remaining between them. This CDR3 region has 15 residues. Germline loops: CDR1 SGHRS, CDR2 YFSETQ. The CDR3 spells CASSLAGVSGRSYTF. CDR3 sequence (DNA): TGCGCCAGCAGCTTGGCCGGGGTCTCTGGGAGGAGCTACACCTTC.

There are many counts of this clonotype. The chain carries TRBV5-5 and TRBJ2-7, with D perhaps TRBD1 or TRBD2 (6 bases each). Deletions cut 0 bases from V and 7 bases from J, with 14 bases between. This CDR3 has 14 amino acids. Germline-derived CDR1 and CDR2 are SGHKS and YYEKEE (reference sequence). This CDR3 is CASSLGWGALEQYF. CDR3 nucleotide sequence: TGTGCCAGCAGCTTGGGCTGGGGGGCGTTGGAGCAGTACTTC.

V gene TRBV29-1 combines with J gene TRBJ2-1; the match to TRBD2 covers 8 bases. This CDR3 spans 14 amino acids. The junction had 11 bases not matched to a gene; V was cut back by 4 bases and J by 9 bases. Germline CDR1 reads SQVTM; CDR2 reads ANQGSEA. CDR3 in DNA: TGCAGCGTTGCCCCTAAGCGGGGGTCCGGTGAGCAGTTCTTC. Its translation is CSVAPKRGSGEQFF.

In its sample, this clonotype was seen many times. The chain combines TRBV6-7 with TRBJ2-1; D tentatively reads TRBD1 or TRBD2 (5 bases each). TRBV6-7 is designated an ORF whose function remains uncertain. Trimming took off 6 bases at V and 8 bases at J, with 14 bases between the two ends. The CDR3 totals 13 residues. The CDR3 loop reads CASSHDGDHEQFF. Written as DNA, the CDR3 is TGTGCCAGCAGCCACGACGGGGACCATGAGCAGTTCTTC.

This clonotype came up many times. The chain is built from TRBV27 and TRBJ1-5, with D tentatively TRBD1 (5 bases). V dropped 5 bases and J dropped 5 bases, with 13 bases sitting between them. Germline V gene lookup returns CDR1 MNHEY and CDR2 SMNVEV (reference sequence). The CDR3 covers 14 residues. The CDR3 bases are TGTGCCAGCAGTCCCGGGACTATCTATCAGCCCCAGCATTTT. As protein: CASSPGTIYQPQHF.

This clonotype showed up many times. The rearrangement links TRBV5-6 to TRBJ1-4, with a weak D call TRBD1 (6 bases). V dropped 0 bases and J dropped 6 bases, with 15 bases sitting between them. Germline loops: CDR1 SGHDT, CDR2 YYEEEE. CDR3 length: 16 amino acids. The CDR3: CASSLEVSGAYEKLFF. The CDR3, as DNA: TGTGCCAGCAGCTTGGAGGTTTCAGGGGCTTATGAAAAACTGTTTTTT. The complete variable domain, with remaining parts taken from reference TRBV5-6 and TRBJ1-4, reads DAGVTQSPTHLIKTRGQQVTLRCSPKSGHDTVSWYQQALGQGPQFIFQYYEEEERQRGNFPDRFSGHQFPNYSSELNVNALLLGDSALYLCASSLEVSGAYEKLFFGSGTQLSVL.

This clonotype appeared many times. The J gene is TRBJ2-2, the V gene TRBV7-9; possible D gene TRBD2, 5 bases. Trimming stripped 3 bases from V and 9 bases from J, with 14 bases between. This CDR3 comprises 14 residues. Germline V CDR1 and CDR2: SEHNR, FQNEAQ (reference sequence). The CDR3 here is CASSLGRVGWELFF. The CDR3 DNA sequence: TGTGCCAGCAGCTTGGGGAGAGTTGGCTGGGAGCTGTTTTTT.

This clonotype was counted ten times or more. The V call is TRBV28, the J call TRBJ2-1; D is perhaps TRBD1 (5 bases). Germline values: CDR1 MDHEN, CDR2 SYDVKM. Trimming shortened V by 3 bases and J by 14 bases, and 14 bases separated the two germline ends. The CDR3 length is 12 residues. The CDR3, as DNA: TGTGCCAGCAGTTTTCACCAGGGCCCCAAGTTCTTC. Protein: CASSFHQGPKFF.

At least ten counts were recorded for this clonotype. The rearrangement links TRBV29-1 to TRBJ2-7; possibly TRBD1 or TRBD2 for D (5 bases each). This CDR3 comprises 13 residues. Per germline, CDR1 SQVTM and CDR2 ANQGSEA. V lost 7 bases and J 0 bases, leaving 13 bases between the germline ends. CDR3 bases: TGCAGCGCAGGGACGGGCAGCTCCTACGAGCAGTACTTC. Translated, it gives CSAGTGSSYEQYF.

This clonotype was recorded many times. V usage is TRBV12-3 or TRBV12-4 and J usage is TRBJ1-6; 9 nucleotides line up with TRBD1. V lost 6 bases to trimming and J lost 10 bases; unmatched junction nucleotides: 7. This CDR3 has 14 amino acids. The CDR3 sequence: CASSPGTGLSPLHF. The CDR3 nucleotides are TGTGCCAGCAGCCCCGGGACAGGGTTATCACCCCTCCACTTT.

This rearrangement joins TRBV20-1 to TRBJ2-3; 9 nucleotides match TRBD1. The ends lost 3 bases at V and 0 bases at J; junction bases unmatched: 10. The CDR3 totals 17 residues. CDR1 and CDR2 (germline): DFQATT, SNEGSKA (reference sequence). The CDR3 DNA follows: TGCAGTGCTAGTAGTCCTACGACAGGGGGTAGCACAGATACGCAGTATTTT. It yields the protein CSASSPTTGGSTDTQYF.

V and J are TRBV28 and TRBJ2-2; 9 bases line up with TRBD1. CDR3 length: 16 amino acids. Trimming took 6 bases from V and 4 from J; bases not matched to a gene: 9. Looked up from germline, CDR1 is MDHEN and CDR2 is SYDVKM. As DNA, the CDR3 is TGTGCCAGCAGCGCCGGGACAGGGACCAGCACCGGGGAGCTGTTTTTT. Its protein is CASSAGTGTSTGELFF.

This chain joins TRBV5-1 and TRBJ2-7; D possibly corresponds to TRBD2 (6 bases). CDR1 is SGHRS and CDR2 is YFSETQ in the germline V gene. The CDR3 is 14 residues long. Trimming took 6 bases from V and 5 from J, leaving 18 bases between them. As DNA, the CDR3 is TGCGCCAGCACCCTAGGGACTCTTCGGGACGAGCAGTACTTC. Translated, it gives CASTLGTLRDEQYF.

This chain joins TRBV5-1 and TRBJ1-1; D may be TRBD1 (6 bases). This CDR3 has 16 amino acids. CDR1 SGHRS and CDR2 YFSETQ come from the germline V gene. Trimming pared 2 bases from V and 0 bases from J, leaving 14 bases between. The CDR3, as DNA: TGCGCCAGCAGCTTCGGGTCCGGGACAATGAACACTGAAGCTTTCTTT. Its translation is CASSFGSGTMNTEAFF.